This T cell receptor (beta chain) emerged from a study of T cell responses to AZD1222 COVID-19 vaccine. Findings of the study overall: Dominant at 160-218 and 743-854, vaccine-associated CD4 TCRs also spanned spike. Donors, mostly white British, included more females; clonal diversity was possibly underestimated.

Regarding this clone: Its antigen is not known.

Measured with immunoSEQ multiplex PCR; TCRdb has only the in-frame clones, and not every one. The table lists about 120,000 clones, around 80% of them singletons. This TCR derives from an adult in good health. This material consisted of peripheral blood, taken on day 0 of AZD1222 vaccination.

CDR3 sequence (DNA): TGTGCCAGCAGCTCTCGGAGGAGCGAGCAGTACTTC. Translating it yields CASSSRRSEQYF. The genes are TRBV12-3 or TRBV12-4 and TRBJ2-7; D is perhaps TRBD2 (5 bases). The V end was cut by 6 bases, the J end by 6 bases, with 12 bases between. The CDR3 runs to 12 residues.